Below, one T cell receptor (beta chain) is given with its context. The data were taken from a study of T cells after yellow fever vaccination. The wider study: Libraries from low-cell-number fractions were prepared with the SMART-Seq v4 Ultra Low Input RNA kit.

TCRdb re-called the 5' RACE reads with MiXCR, one entry per CDR3 protein. The sample records 150,000 to 200,000 distinct CDR3 sequences, about a tenth being singletons. Germline V lookup: CDR1 LGHNA, CDR2 YSLEER. Trimming removed 4 bases from V and 0 bases from J; junction bases left unmatched: 11. The length of the CDR3 is 18 residues. Sequencing was performed on CD8+ T cells sorted from PBMCs, taken 45 days after the yellow fever booster vaccination. The chain couples TRBV4-3 to TRBJ2-3; 9 nucleotides match TRBD2. This clonotype originated in a man aged 18 to 29 who received the YFV17D yellow fever vaccine. CDR3 bases: TGCGCCAGCAGCCGTGAGGCTAGCGGGGAACCTAGCACAGATACGCAGTATTTT. Protein product: CASSREASGEPSTDTQYF.